This T cell receptor beta chain appears in the sequencing data of a study of blood T cell repertoires in COVID-19. CDR3 length: 13 residues. The germline CDR1 and CDR2 sequences are MDHEN and SYDVKM. V shed 5 bases, J shed 4 bases, and the junction held 4 bases outside the gene matches. This clone was detected once. Original handling: Counts of nucleated cells, estimated from reference gene primer amplification, were obtained. The table came from immunoSEQ multiplex PCR; TCRdb's copy has only in-frame clones and leaves some out. The V and J calls and clone size come from that table; D and trimming were worked out from the DNA. The sample yields approximately 37,000 clones, 70% to 90% seen once.

The receptor's source is a man in his forties with active COVID-19. What was sequenced was peripheral blood. V is TRBV28 and J is TRBJ1-2; TRBD1 matches at 7 bases. CDR3 nucleotides: TGTGCCAGCAGTGACCGGGACAGCTATGGCTACACCTTC. Protein: CASSDRDSYGYTF.